The 4 T cell receptor beta chains below all came from one sample that was sequenced in a study of cytomegalovirus exposure and HLA in healthy donors. The study ran its PCR with 60 Vbeta and 13 Jbeta primers. Assay used: immunoSEQ multiplex PCR; TCRdb lists only in-frame clones, some missing. Of roughly 150,000 clones in the sample, approximately 82% were seen once. What was sequenced was PBMCs. The source of these receptors is a male donor in good health and CMV-seropositive.

Details on this clone: Other nucleotide sequences in the sample specify the same CDR3. V and J are TRBV9 and TRBJ2-5, with 9 bases fitting TRBD2. With the DNA end fitting TRBJ2-7 better, the J assignment may be wrong. CDR3 length equals 15 residues. Germline loops: CDR1 SGDLS, CDR2 YYNGEE. CDR3 nucleotides: TGTGCCAGCAGCGTAAATAGCGGGAGTTCCTACGAGCAGTACTTC. Translated, it gives CASSVNSGSSYEQYF.

The CDR3 sequence: CASSIAGRVYEQYF. As DNA, the CDR3 is TGTGCCAGTAGTATAGCGGGGAGGGTCTACGAGCAGTACTTC. V is TRBV19 and J is TRBJ2-7; 7 nucleotides line up with TRBD2. The V segment lost 1 base and the J segment 3 bases; nucleotides outside the gene matches: 3. The CDR3 spans 14 residues. The V gene's germline CDR1 is LNHDA and CDR2 SQIVND (reference sequence).

This chain connects TRBV5-4 to TRBJ1-2; D unclear. CDR1 SGHNT and CDR2 YYREEE come from the germline V gene (reference sequence). Trimming cost V 0 bases and J 11 bases, with 11 bases left between them. This CDR3 is built from 12 residues. The CDR3, as DNA: TGTGCCAGCAGCTTGGCTATGGCGGTTTACACCTTC. This encodes CASSLAMAVYTF. The full variable domain, with the rest looked up from reference TRBV5-4 and TRBJ1-2, is ETGVTQSPTHLIKTRGQQVTLRCSSQSGHNTVSWYQQALGQGPQFIFQYYREEENGRGNFPPRFSGLQFPNYSSELNVNALELDDSALYLCASSLAMAVYTFGSGTRLTVV.

This clone was seen once. The genes are TRBV30 and TRBJ2-5; D possibly corresponds to TRBD2 (5 bases). CDR3 size: 15 residues. V shed 7 bases and J shed 2 bases, with 20 bases lying between them. CDR1 is GTSNPN and CDR2 is SVGIG in the germline V gene (reference sequence). This CDR3 reads CAFGILAGLQETQYF. The CDR3 coding sequence is TGTGCCTTCGGAATCCTGGCGGGCTTACAAGAGACCCAGTACTTC.